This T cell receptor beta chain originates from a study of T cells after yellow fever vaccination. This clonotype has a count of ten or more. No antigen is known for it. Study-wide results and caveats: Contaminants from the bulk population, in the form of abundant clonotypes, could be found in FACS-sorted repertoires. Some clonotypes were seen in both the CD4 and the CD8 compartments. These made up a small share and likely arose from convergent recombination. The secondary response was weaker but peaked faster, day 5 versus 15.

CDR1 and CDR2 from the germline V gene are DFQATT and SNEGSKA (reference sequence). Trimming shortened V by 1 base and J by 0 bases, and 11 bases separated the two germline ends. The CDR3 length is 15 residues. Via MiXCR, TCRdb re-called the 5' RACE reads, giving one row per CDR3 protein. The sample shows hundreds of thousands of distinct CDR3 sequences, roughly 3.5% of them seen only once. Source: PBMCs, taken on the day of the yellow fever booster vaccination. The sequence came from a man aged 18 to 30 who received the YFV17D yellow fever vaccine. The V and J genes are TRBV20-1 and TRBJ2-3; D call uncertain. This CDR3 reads CSARGPATSTDTQYF. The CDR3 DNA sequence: TGCAGTGCTAGAGGTCCAGCAACTAGCACAGATACGCAGTATTTT.